This T cell receptor (beta chain) was identified during a study of response to subunit inactivated influenza vaccine. TCRdb re-called the RT-PCR reads through MiXCR, storing one row per CDR3 protein. The table shows more than 400,000 distinct CDR3 sequences, with approximately 7.3% occurring only once. The CDR3 consists of 17 residues. The trim removed 6 bases at V and 3 bases at J, leaving 14 bases unmatched. Germline lookup yields CDR1 SGHRS and CDR2 YFSETQ. Study-wide points: The authors put forward the suggestion that each seasonal influenza vaccination may bring in only a limited number of new T cells.

With regard to this clonotype: The antigen remains unidentified.

This clonotype was sampled from a man aged 50-75 years who received an inactivated influenza vaccine. Sequencing was performed on PBMCs from blood, taken around 25 months after vaccination. The rearrangement links TRBV5-1 to TRBJ2-5, with 10 positions matching TRBD1. CDR3 DNA: TGCGCCAGCACCCTTTCGGTATACGGGACAGGGGAAGAGACCCAGTACTTC. Residues: CASTLSVYGTGEETQYF.